The T cell receptor beta chain described here comes from a study of T cell repertoires in cytomegalovirus infection. Study in general: Indicated by public TCR beta signatures were CMV infection and matching HLA type. Study outcomes and limitations: HLA-C-restricted CMV-specific TCR beta clonotypes prevailed in the ex vivo response.

TCRdb itself ran the reads through MiXCR, one entry per CDR3 protein. The table records 45,000 to 60,000 distinct CDR3 sequences, about a fifth of them present only once. This clonotype was seen repeatedly, ten times or more. Its antigen is unidentified. CDR3 size: 14 residues. Germline lookup yields CDR1 SEHNR and CDR2 FQNEAQ (reference sequence). V was pared by 1 base and J by 2 bases, with 6 bases between. This chain links TRBV7-9 with TRBJ1-5; unclear D gene. The sequenced sample was CD8+ T cells from cultured PBMCs, obtained from culture after CMV antigen stimulation. The sequence derives from a human donor in good health (CMV status not recorded). Some clones in this sample may be carry-over from other donors' samples. CDR3 sequence: CASSLVGGNQPQHF. As DNA, the CDR3 is TGTGCCAGCAGCTTAGTGGGAGGCAATCAGCCCCAGCATTTT. Full variable domain (remainder filled in from reference TRBV7-9 and TRBJ1-5): DTGVSQNPRHKITKRGQNVTFRCDPISEHNRLYWYRQTLGQGPEFLTYFQNEAQLEKSRLLSDRFSAERPKGSFSTLEIQRTEQGDSAMYLCASSLVGGNQPQHFGDGTRLSIL.